This TCR beta chain was obtained from a study of identical twins. General study points: Less excess twin sharing appeared in beta out-of-frame sequences.

In regard to this clonotype: The target antigen is unknown.

This CDR3 contains 15 residues. The germline V and J ends were trimmed by 3 bases and 1 base, with 7 bases remaining between them. TCRdb reprocessed the 5' RACE reads with MiXCR, giving one entry per CDR3 protein. The profile shows around 160,000 distinct CDR3 sequences, 3% to 4.5% of them singletons. This chain uses TRBV12-3 or TRBV12-4 with TRBJ2-6; D unresolved. The origin of this receptor is a man younger than 35 in good health. Sequences were obtained from memory T cells sorted from blood. CDR3 bases: TGTGCCAGCAGTTTGAGAGAGTCTGGGGCCAACGTCCTGACTTTC. Its protein product is CASSLRESGANVLTF.